Shown below are 21 T cell receptor beta chains from a single sample sequenced in a study of T cell repertoires in cytomegalovirus infection. The antigens of these receptors remain unknown. One entry per CDR3 protein, called by TCRdb with MiXCR from the reads. Of roughly 220,000 distinct CDR3 sequences listed, around two fifths were seen once; the top ten hold around 64%. The source material was CD8+ T cells from cultured PBMCs, sampled from culture after CMV antigen stimulation. Receptors originate from a human donor in good health (CMV status not recorded). Some clones in this sample may be carry-over from other donors' samples.

This clonotype was seen a handful of times. This sequence joins TRBV10-3 and TRBJ1-2; 10 bases fit TRBD1. In germline, CDR1 is ENHRY, CDR2 SYGVKD. J lost 8 bases, V lost 7 bases, and 4 bases had no gene match. The CDR3 contains 12 residues. CDR3 nucleotide sequence: TGTGCCATCAACGGACAGGGGGAGGGCTACACCTTC. It specifies CAINGQGEGYTF.

This chain uses TRBV5-6 with TRBJ2-1; D may be TRBD1 (5 bases). Germline loops: CDR1 SGHDT, CDR2 YYEEEE. The V end lost 0 bases, the J end lost 4 bases, and 14 bases lay between the germline ends. The CDR3 runs to 16 residues. This CDR3 is CASSLGIGTGYNEQFF. As DNA, the CDR3 is TGTGCCAGCAGCTTGGGTATAGGAACAGGTTACAATGAGCAGTTCTTC.

The rearrangement joins TRBV6-1 to TRBJ2-2; 11 bases line up with TRBD2. Germline V CDR1 and CDR2: MNHNS, SASEGT. Trimming took 1 base from V and 0 from J; bases not matched to a gene: 7. The CDR3 is made up of 19 amino acids. DNA of the CDR3: TGTGCCAGCAGTGAAGTTGAACTAGCGGGAGATGCGAACACCGGGGAGCTGTTTTTT. Its protein product is CASSEVELAGDANTGELFF.

This clonotype was seen only a few times. The chain combines TRBV12-3 or TRBV12-4 with TRBJ2-1, with a possible D match to TRBD2 (7 bases). Trimming removed 3 bases at V and 9 bases at J, with 21 bases between. The CDR3 is made up of 16 amino acids. In DNA form, the CDR3 reads TGTGCCAGCAGTTTGGGGAGGGCTAGGGGGTACGGTGAGCAGTTCTTC. Its protein is CASSLGRARGYGEQFF.

This clonotype was picked up a small number of times. The J gene is TRBJ1-1, the V gene TRBV12-3 or TRBV12-4; weak D call: TRBD1 (5 bases). The V gene lost 2 bases and the J gene lost 3 bases, with 7 bases spanning the gap. The length of the CDR3 is 13 residues. CDR3 region: CASSLKGHTEAFF. CDR3 bases: TGTGCCAGCAGTTTAAAGGGACACACTGAAGCTTTCTTT.

The rearrangement links TRBV11-2 to TRBJ2-1, with 10 bases that match TRBD1. The V gene end was trimmed by 3 bases and the J gene end by 6 bases; junction bases not matched to a gene: 8. The CDR3 contains 16 residues. CDR1 SGHAT and CDR2 FQNNGV come from the germline V gene. CDR3 DNA: TGTGCCAGCAGCTTTGGCTCGGGACAGGGGTCCAATGAGCAGTTCTTC. It codes for CASSFGSGQGSNEQFF.

This clonotype was picked up a small number of times. The chain joins TRBV12-3 or TRBV12-4 to TRBJ1-1; weak D call: TRBD1 (5 bases). This CDR3 has 14 amino acids. V was shortened by 6 bases and J by 0 bases, with 11 bases between the two germline ends. The CDR3 bases are TGTGCCAGCAGCCCAGACAGCCTGAACACTGAAGCTTTCTTT. Protein product: CASSPDSLNTEAFF.

This clonotype was counted only a few times. This chain links TRBV6-1 with TRBJ1-5; unclear D gene. Germline CDR1 reads MNHNS; CDR2 reads SASEGT. The CDR3 extends over 16 amino acids. Trimming pared 2 bases from V and 0 bases from J, leaving 11 bases between. The CDR3, as DNA: TGTGCCAGCAGTGAACGGCAGGTCCCTAGCAATCAGCCCCAGCATTTT. Translating gives CASSERQVPSNQPQHF.

The genes are TRBV7-6 and TRBJ2-1, with a possible D match to TRBD1 (6 bases). V dropped 0 bases and J dropped 7 bases, with 7 bases sitting between them. CDR1 SGHVS and CDR2 FNYEAQ come from the germline V gene. This CDR3 spans 13 amino acids. CDR3 loop: CASSLAGANEQFF. DNA for the CDR3: TGTGCCAGCAGCTTAGCGGGGGCGAATGAGCAGTTCTTC.

This clonotype was detected ten times or more. The CDR3 sequence: CSANVRAGDQPQHF. For the CDR3, the DNA is TGCAGTGCTAACGTCAGGGCTGGCGATCAGCCCCAGCATTTT. The rearrangement joins TRBV20-1 to TRBJ1-5; D might be TRBD1 (5 bases). The CDR3 has 14 amino acids. The V end was cut by 4 bases, the J end by 5 bases, with 15 bases between. Germline V gene sequence: CDR1 DFQATT, CDR2 SNEGSKA (reference sequence).

The chain is built from TRBV29-1 and TRBJ2-1; D is undetermined. This CDR3 has 12 amino acids. Trimming shortened V by 0 bases and J by 8 bases, and 8 bases separated the two germline ends. CDR1 and CDR2 (germline): SQVTM, ANQGSEA. In DNA form, the CDR3 reads TGCAGCGTTGAAGATCTGGGCGATGAGCAGTTCTTC. It codes for CSVEDLGDEQFF.

There are a few counts of this clonotype. The chain links TRBV9 to TRBJ1-1; unclear D gene. CDR3 length: 15 residues. Germline loops: CDR1 SGDLS, CDR2 YYNGEE. The germline V and J ends were trimmed by 6 bases and 1 base, with 16 bases remaining between them. The CDR3 coding sequence is TGTGCCAGCACCACATCGAGGGATGCGAACACTGAAGCTTTCTTT. Translation: CASTTSRDANTEAFF.

In this sample, this clonotype turned up a few times. This chain uses TRBV4-2 with TRBJ2-7, with no clear D. This CDR3 has 15 amino acids. Germline values: CDR1 LGHNA, CDR2 YNFKEQ. V lost 1 base to trimming and J lost 3 bases, with 13 bases between them. The CDR3 protein is CASSQGQDPFYEQYF. The CDR3 DNA follows: TGTGCCAGCAGCCAAGGGCAGGACCCTTTCTACGAGCAGTACTTC.

The chain joins TRBV6-1 to TRBJ2-7; D not certain. The CDR3 runs to 10 residues. V was pared by 8 bases and J by 5 bases, with 7 bases between. Per the germline V gene, CDR1 is MNHNS and CDR2 is SASEGT. The CDR3: CASALDEQYF. CDR3 DNA sequence: TGTGCCAGCGCCCTGGACGAGCAGTACTTC.

The chain employs TRBV7-9 and TRBJ2-5; 9 bases are shared with TRBD2. Trimming at V came to 5 bases and at J to 3 bases, leaving 4 bases not matched to a gene. Per germline, CDR1 SEHNR and CDR2 FQNEAQ (reference sequence). This CDR3 region has 14 residues. CDR3 sequence (DNA): TGTGCCAGCAGCCTTAGCGGGAGTGAAGAGACCCAGTACTTC. Encoded protein: CASSLSGSEETQYF.

The table lists this clonotype with a few counts. J is TRBJ1-4 and V is TRBV10-3; perhaps TRBD1 as D (5 bases). V gave up 3 bases and J gave up 7 bases, with 18 bases separating them. This CDR3 contains 16 residues. The V gene's germline CDR1 is ENHRY and CDR2 SYGVKD. The CDR3 protein is CAISDLPGQGAEKLFF. In DNA, the CDR3 is TGTGCCATCAGTGATCTTCCGGGGCAGGGAGCTGAAAAACTGTTTTTT.

This clonotype was observed a handful of times. The gene calls are TRBV6-6 and TRBJ2-7; 7 bases match TRBD1. The CDR3 has 14 residues. V gave up 5 bases and J gave up 5 bases; unmatched junction bases: 9. Germline V gene sequence: CDR1 MNHNY, CDR2 SVGAGI (reference sequence). The CDR3 coding sequence is TGTGCCAGCAGTATACGGGACAGTATGAACGAGCAGTACTTC. Translation: CASSIRDSMNEQYF.

This clonotype was observed at least ten times. The chain uses TRBV2 and TRBJ1-5; D unclear. The CDR3 is made up of 14 amino acids. The ends were cut back, 2 bases at V and 3 bases at J, with 8 bases in the middle. Per germline, CDR1 SNHLY and CDR2 FYNNEI. In DNA, the CDR3 is TGTGCCAGCAGTGAACTTACGGCCAATCAGCCCCAGCATTTT. Amino acid sequence: CASSELTANQPQHF.

CDR3 DNA sequence: TGTGCCAGCAGCCGAGATCGGCTGGGAGCCAAAAACATTCAGTACTTC. Translated, it gives CASSRDRLGAKNIQYF. This chain uses TRBV7-9 with TRBJ2-4; D gene unclear. The CDR3 sequence is 16 residues long. V lost 5 bases and J 0 bases, leaving 14 bases between the germline ends. Germline loops: CDR1 SEHNR, CDR2 FQNEAQ (reference sequence).

This clonotype showed up many times. This sequence joins TRBV7-8 and TRBJ2-1, with 11 bases matching TRBD2. V dropped 1 base and J dropped 1; count of bases not matched to a gene: 6. The CDR3 has 18 residues. Germline V gene data show CDR1 as SGHVS and CDR2 as FQNEAQ. CDR3 loop: CASSLGLAGGRSYNEQFF. The CDR3 nucleotides are TGTGCCAGCAGCTTAGGGCTAGCGGGGGGCCGATCCTACAATGAGCAGTTCTTC.

The chain carries TRBV7-9 and TRBJ1-3, with D maybe TRBD1 (5 bases). The CDR3 has 17 residues. The V end was cut by 1 base, the J end by 0 bases, with 13 bases between. The V gene's germline CDR1 is SEHNR and CDR2 FQNEAQ (reference sequence). DNA for the CDR3: TGTGCCAGCAGCTTAGGTGGGGGAGAGAACTCTGGAAACACCATATATTTT. Translation: CASSLGGGENSGNTIYF.